One and the same sample provided the 5 T cell receptor beta chains below, sequenced in a study of blood T cell repertoires in COVID-19. Method: immunoSEQ multiplex PCR; TCRdb's copy keeps in-frame clones and lacks some. This table has a few hundred thousand clones, nearly 90% appearing once. Input material: peripheral blood. The receptors were gathered from a woman between 40 and 50 years old with COVID-19, enrolled during active disease.

This chain joins TRBV5-1 and TRBJ2-1, with D perhaps TRBD2 (5 bases). Germline assignment: CDR1 SGHRS and CDR2 YFSETQ. Between the trimmed V and J ends, which lost 5 bases and 8 bases, there was a span of 17 bases. This CDR3 has 14 amino acids. CDR3 bases: TGCGCCAGCAGAATTGGACCGGGGTCCGATGAGCAGTTCTTC. It translates to CASRIGPGSDEQFF.

The rearrangement joins TRBV28 to TRBJ1-2, with D unresolved. CDR1 is MDHEN, CDR2 SYDVKM, per germline. The CDR3 is 13 amino acids. V shed 1 base and J shed 8 bases, with 11 bases lying between them. In DNA, the CDR3 is TGTGCCAGCAGTTTATACCAACCCAGGGGCTACACCTTC. Protein: CASSLYQPRGYTF.

This sequence joins TRBV9 and TRBJ1-1; 7 bases line up with TRBD1. Per the germline V gene, CDR1 is SGDLS and CDR2 is YYNGEE. This CDR3 is 15 amino acids long. V dropped 2 bases and J dropped 2; count of bases not matched to a gene: 6. The CDR3 protein is CASSVSGTENTEAFF. CDR3 nucleotide sequence: TGTGCCAGCAGCGTCTCCGGGACAGAAAACACTGAAGCTTTCTTT.

V usage is TRBV5-1 and J usage is TRBJ1-5, with TRBD1 identical over 9 bases. V gave up 0 bases and J gave up 6 bases; unmatched junction bases: 7. Germline CDR1 reads SGHRS; CDR2 reads YFSETQ. The CDR3 length is 16 residues. The CDR3 loop is CASSLGTGAMGQPQHF. The CDR3 DNA is TGCGCCAGCAGCTTGGGGACAGGGGCTATGGGTCAGCCCCAGCATTTT.

V usage is TRBV7-2 and J usage is TRBJ1-2; D is unclear. Germline loops: CDR1 SGHTA, CDR2 FQGNSA. The V end lost 3 bases, the J end lost 4 bases, and 15 bases lay between the germline ends. The length of the CDR3 is 15 residues. CDR3 sequence (DNA): TGTGCCAGCAGCTTTTATAACAGCTACTCCTATGGCTACACCTTC. It encodes CASSFYNSYSYGYTF.